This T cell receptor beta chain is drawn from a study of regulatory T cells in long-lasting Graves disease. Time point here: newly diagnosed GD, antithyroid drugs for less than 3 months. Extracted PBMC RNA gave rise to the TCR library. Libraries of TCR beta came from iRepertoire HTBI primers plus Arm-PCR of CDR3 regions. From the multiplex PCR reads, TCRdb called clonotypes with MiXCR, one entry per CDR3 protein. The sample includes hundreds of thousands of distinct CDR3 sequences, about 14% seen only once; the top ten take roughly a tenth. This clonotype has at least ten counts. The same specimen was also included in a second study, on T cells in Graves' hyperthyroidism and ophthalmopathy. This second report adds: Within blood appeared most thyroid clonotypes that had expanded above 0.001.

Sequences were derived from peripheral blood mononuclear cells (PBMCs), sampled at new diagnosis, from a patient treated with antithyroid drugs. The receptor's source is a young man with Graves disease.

In DNA form, the CDR3 reads TGTGCCAGCAAAGGGGACAGGGTTTATGGCGGGCAGTTCTTC. Amino acids: CASKGDRVYGGQFF. The chain combines TRBV25-1 with TRBJ2-1; the match to TRBD1 covers 9 bases. This CDR3 spans 14 amino acids. Germline V gene sequence: CDR1 MGHDK, CDR2 SYGVNS. V dropped 7 bases and J dropped 12; count of bases not matched to a gene: 13.